Presented here are 2 T cell receptor beta chains from one specimen sequenced in a study of blood T cell repertoires in COVID-19. This table comes from immunoSEQ multiplex PCR, and its TCRdb copy is limited to in-frame clones, with some not included. Found here are around 74,000 clones, about 90% of them singletons; the top ten hold approximately 4.4%. The sample was peripheral blood. Receptors were obtained from a man aged 45 to 65 with active COVID-19.

The chain joins TRBV7-8 to TRBJ2-5; D not certain. The CDR3 is made up of 12 amino acids. Trimming cost V 8 bases and J 5 bases, with 12 bases left between them. Germline V gene data show CDR1 as SGHVS and CDR2 as FQNEAQ. The CDR3 here is CASPGPGETQYF. As DNA, the CDR3 is TGTGCCAGCCCGGGTCCTGGGGAGACCCAGTACTTC.

The chain couples TRBV11-2 to TRBJ2-7, with 8 bases matching TRBD2. Germline values: CDR1 SGHAT, CDR2 FQNNGV. CDR3 length equals 17 residues. V lost 5 bases, J lost 3 bases, and 15 bases stayed unmatched. CDR3 sequence reads: CASSNAGLAGGSYEQYF. CDR3 nucleotides: TGTGCCAGCAGCAACGCAGGCCTAGCGGGCGGCAGCTACGAGCAGTACTTC.